Given below is one T cell receptor beta chain in context. Its antigen is currently unknown. TCRdb reanalyzed the 5' RACE reads, giving one entry per CDR3 protein sequence and no DNA. The clone table shows 250,000 to 300,000 distinct CDR3 sequences, with the ten largest holding 3.5% to 5%. This sample stems from a study of T cells expressing NK-cell markers. The overall study: One of eight sequenced donors was HCMV-seronegative; the other seven were seropositive. Study observations and caveats: It is unclear if expanded NKG2C-expressing clones target HCMV antigens. In a group of about six donors, dominant NKG2C+ clonotypes represented roughly 1.0-7.0% of CD8+ T cells. These clonotypes additionally ranked first within the CD3+CD56-NKG2C+ fraction of a handful of donors.

In germline, CDR1 is SGHTA, CDR2 FQGNSA. This CDR3 comprises 15 residues. Sequencing was done on a sample of blood T cells: a sorted CD56 or NKG2C T cell subset, CD4+ or CD8+ T cells, or bulk PBMC T cells (not recorded which). The rearrangement joins TRBV7-2 to TRBJ2-7. This clonotype was obtained from a woman aged 18 to 75 in good health. The CDR3 reads CASSLGGGSPYEQYF.